The clone carrying this T cell receptor (beta chain) was seen ten or more times. MiXCR was run by TCRdb on the RT-PCR reads, yielding one entry per CDR3 protein. The sample has around 700,000 distinct CDR3 sequences, approximately 15% seen once. Losses at the gene ends were 6 bases for V and 8 bases for J; bases not matched to a gene: 2. The CDR3 is 11 amino acids. This TCR came from a female donor in good health, serving as a healthy control. Sequences were obtained from memory CD4+ T cells from blood. The chain uses TRBV12-3 or TRBV12-4 and TRBJ2-3; TRBD1 matches 7 bases. CDR3: CASSQGVTQYF. The CDR3 DNA sequence: TGTGCCAGCAGCCAGGGGGTTACGCAGTATTTT.